Included here is one T cell receptor beta chain sequence, with context. Its specific antigen is unknown. Qualities for individual bases were not recorded, and no much larger clone is one base off. All DNA extracted from each sorted CD8+ T cell subset was loaded into the assay. The immunoSEQ TCRb Assay kit was used according to manufacturer instructions to amplify TCR beta CDR3 sequences from genomic DNA. The KAPA Library Quantification Kit for Illumina platforms was used to quantify the pooled libraries by qPCR. Sequencing of the pooled libraries was done on an Illumina NextSeq 500, with clustering at roughly 0.6-1.2 pM. As for how the authors treated the data: The TCR data were analyzed using immunoSEQ ANALYZER and the R LymphoSeq package. A rearrangement efficiency score was calculated as productive divided by the sum of productive and non-productive CDR3 sequences. Clonality was assessed using the Gini coefficient and diversity using the Renyi index at alpha=1, with pairwise comparisons between timepoints within each patient. In LymphoSeq, clonal relatedness was computed with an edit distance of 3 and repertoire similarity was computed with the Bhattacharyya coefficient. Linear discriminant analysis on week-3 changes in clonality and diversity was built with the R MASS and caret packages to classify response. Sourced from immuneACCESS, this table was stored by TCRdb with only in-frame sequences that have V and J called. A share of the clones is absent; for the studies checked, an unresolved V gene accounts for under half, and the remainder has no known explanation. V and J calls and clone size are as listed in that table; D and trimming were resolved from the DNA. The sample table shows approximately 13,000 clones, and approximately 89% are seen once. The ten largest clonotypes hold 0.15% to 0.2% of the sample.

V gives up 3 bases and J gives up 9 bases, and the segment between their germline ends measures 18 bases. The cysteine opens and the phenylalanine closes a CDR3 of 15 amino acids. Only CDR3 DNA remains: 45 bases, in frame from the first base. This record comes from a study of blood T cell dynamics during melanoma immunotherapy (dated by TCRdb to between 2020 and 2021). A note on the overall study: Patients with metastatic melanoma were treated with first-line pembrolizumab or nivolumab plus ipilimumab as standard of care in the United Kingdom. Peripheral T cell receptor repertoires of metastatic melanoma patients were profiled before and after one cycle of checkpoint inhibitor therapy to find early correlates of response. The training cohort was made up of consecutive patients, while a further independent group of patients from the same centre was pooled to form an external validation set.

The meaning of the sample's time point label: week 3, after first cycle of checkpoint inhibitor. Blood samples were collected before treatment (T0) and at week 3 (W3), after the first cycle of checkpoint blockade. Except for a couple of patients with rapid clinical progression, response was assessed 12 weeks after the first infusion by RECIST 1.1; disease control meant complete response, partial response or stable disease. Patients were excluded for prior systemic cancer treatment, concomitant immunosuppressant therapy or synchronous other active malignancies. In six patients, three with progression and three with disease control, sorted CD8+ memory and naive T cell subsets were sequenced at T0 and W3. PBMC were isolated from blood with Lymphoprep and SepMate tubes, followed by red cell lysis. QIAamp DNA Blood Mini kits were used to extract DNA from PBMC and from sorted T cell subsets. Before DNA extraction, CD8+ T cell subsets were live-sorted on a FACSAria III cytometer and then frozen. For flow cytometry, fresh PBMC were kept at 4 degrees C in PBS with 2% fetal bovine serum and analyzed within 25 hours.

Here is what the overall study found, with its caveats: The study was unable to establish whether the T cell clones driving the repertoire changes were melanoma-specific or instead reflected general immune activation. The relatively small sample size was acknowledged as potentially limiting generalization of the results. Of the sorted CD8+ subsets, TIE cells had both the highest clonality and the greatest similarity to cfDNA CDR3 sequences, which suggests active turnover converging on dominant clones.

This clonotype was sampled from a human donor with melanoma. The sequence joins TRBV23-1 to TRBJ2-1, with TRBD2 as a weak D call on 6 bases. TRBV23-1 has ORF status, its function being uncertain. Sequencing was performed on effector memory CD8+ T cells from blood, taken from a patient treated with checkpoint blockade. The DNA reads TGCGCCAGCAGTCATACCGGGACTCCCGTCGGTGAGCAGTTCTTC. Its protein is CASSHTGTPVGEQFF.